This T cell receptor beta chain was documented in a study of blood T cell repertoires in COVID-19. Study-wide context: Samples came from the United States, Italy and Spain, spanning acute and convalescent COVID-19.

The V gene end was trimmed by 1 base and the J gene end by 7 bases; junction bases not matched to a gene: 4. Germline values: CDR1 ENHRY, CDR2 SYGVKD. There are 15 residues in the CDR3. The repertoire was sequenced with immunoSEQ multiplex PCR; TCRdb's copy has only in-frame clones and lacks some. The sample consists of around 300,000 clones, about nine tenths of them appearing once. The genes are TRBV10-3 and TRBJ1-6, with 7 bases fitting TRBD1. The sequenced sample was peripheral blood. The clonotype comes from a man aged 18 to 29 with active or convalescent COVID-19. The CDR3 nucleotides read TGTGCCATCAGTGAGTTACAGGGGAACAATTCACCCCTCCACTTT. Amino acid sequence: CAISELQGNNSPLHF.